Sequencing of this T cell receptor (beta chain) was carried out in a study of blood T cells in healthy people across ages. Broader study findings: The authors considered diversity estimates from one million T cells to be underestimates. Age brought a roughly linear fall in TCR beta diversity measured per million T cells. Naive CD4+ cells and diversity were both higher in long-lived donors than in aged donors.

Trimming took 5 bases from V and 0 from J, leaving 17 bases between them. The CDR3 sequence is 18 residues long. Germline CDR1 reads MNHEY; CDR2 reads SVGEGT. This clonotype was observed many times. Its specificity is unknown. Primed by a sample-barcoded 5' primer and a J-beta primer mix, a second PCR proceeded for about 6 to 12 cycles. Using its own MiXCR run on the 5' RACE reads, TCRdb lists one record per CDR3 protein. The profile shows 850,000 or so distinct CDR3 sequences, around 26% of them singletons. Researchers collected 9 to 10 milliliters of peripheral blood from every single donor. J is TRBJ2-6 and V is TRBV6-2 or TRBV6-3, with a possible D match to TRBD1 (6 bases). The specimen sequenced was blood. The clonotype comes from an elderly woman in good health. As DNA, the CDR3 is TGTGCCAGCAGTCACCCGACAGGACGATACTCTGGGGCCAACGTCCTGACTTTC. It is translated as CASSHPTGRYSGANVLTF.